The 20 T cell receptor beta chains below all came from one sample that was sequenced in a study of blood T cell repertoires in COVID-19 (TCRdb year 2020). Library generation was performed with the immunoSEQ multiplex PCR assay. The table comes from immuneACCESS by way of TCRdb, which keeps in-frame sequences with V and J called. Part of the clones is missing from these tables; in studies checked, under half for an unresolved V gene and the rest for unknown reasons. Recorded for this sample are about 52,000 clones; approximately 80% of them occurred a single time. Roughly 7.1% of the sample belongs to the ten largest clones. The sequencing input was peripheral blood. All receptors come from a man aged 65-85 years with active COVID-19.

CDR3 loop: CAIKGTLNTGELFF. In nucleotides, the CDR3 is TGTGCCATCAAAGGGACACTCAACACCGGGGAGCTGTTTTTT. V and J are TRBV10-3 and TRBJ2-2; the D gene is possibly TRBD1 (6 bases). Trimming left V 7 bases short and J 2 bases short, with 11 bases between. The CDR3 is 14 amino acids. Germline V gene lookup returns CDR1 ENHRY and CDR2 SYGVKD.

The V gene is TRBV6-5, the J gene TRBJ1-5; 8 bases line up with TRBD1. Trimming removed 10 bases from V and 4 bases from J; junction bases left unmatched: 6. CDR3 length: 13 amino acids. In germline, CDR1 is MNHEY, CDR2 SVGAGI. The CDR3 region is CATARTGNQPQHF. The CDR3 nucleotides read TGTGCCACCGCTAGGACAGGGAATCAGCCCCAGCATTTT.

V usage is TRBV4-2 and J usage is TRBJ2-1; 9 nucleotides match TRBD1. After removal of 4 bases from V and 3 bases from J, the junction contained 7 bases not matched to a gene. This CDR3 is built from 16 residues. The germline gives CDR1 LGHNA, CDR2 YNFKEQ. The DNA of the CDR3 is TGTGCCAGCAGCCTTTCCGGGACAGGGAACTACAATGAGCAGTTCTTC. Translating it yields CASSLSGTGNYNEQFF.

The chain is built from TRBV6-5 and TRBJ2-2, with a tentative D call TRBD2 (6 bases). The CDR3 length is 14 residues. CDR1 MNHEY and CDR2 SVGAGI come from the germline V gene. The V and J ends lost 3 bases and 10 bases respectively, with 15 bases between them. The CDR3 DNA follows: TGTGCCAGCAGTTATCGCACGGGAGAAATGGAGCTGTTTTTT. Translating gives CASSYRTGEMELFF.

The V call is TRBV4-1, the J call TRBJ1-5; a possible D gene is TRBD1 (6 bases). The CDR3 is 15 residues long. V lost 1 base to trimming and J lost 2 bases, with 9 bases between them. Germline-derived CDR1 and CDR2 are MGHRA and YSYEKL. The CDR3 DNA is TGCGCCAGCAGCCAAGGCAGGGGCGGCAATCAGCCCCAGCATTTT. It translates to CASSQGRGGNQPQHF.

This sequence joins TRBV7-2 and TRBJ2-3; 11 nucleotides match TRBD2. Germline V gene lookup returns CDR1 SGHTA and CDR2 FQGNSA. Germline trimming cut 5 bases from V and 5 bases from J; bases unmatched to any gene: 15. CDR3 length equals 18 residues. CDR3 sequence (DNA): TGTGCCAGCAGCCCCAAGGGTAGCGGGGGGGCCTCCAGAGATACGCAGTATTTT. This encodes CASSPKGSGGASRDTQYF.

V usage is TRBV7-2 and J usage is TRBJ2-7; 10 bases map to TRBD1. Germline V gives CDR1 SGHTA, CDR2 FQGNSA. This CDR3 region has 13 residues. V was clipped by 5 bases and J by 5 bases; unmatched bases: 3. CDR3 loop: CASSLTGGHEQYF. CDR3 DNA: TGTGCCAGCAGCCTGACAGGGGGCCACGAGCAGTACTTC.

The chain combines TRBV20-1 with TRBJ2-3, with 10 bases fitting TRBD2. CDR3 length: 17 amino acids. Germline V gene sequence: CDR1 DFQATT, CDR2 SNEGSKA (reference sequence). The trim removed 3 bases at V and 0 bases at J, leaving 9 bases unmatched. The CDR3 is CSASGLAGATSTDTQYF. CDR3 nucleotides: TGCAGTGCTAGTGGCCTAGCGGGGGCTACTAGCACAGATACGCAGTATTTT.

V is TRBV6-6 and J is TRBJ1-2; TRBD1 is a possible D gene (5 bases). The CDR3 is made up of 13 amino acids. The V and J ends lost 2 bases and 8 bases respectively, with 12 bases between them. From germline, CDR1 is MNHNY and CDR2 SVGAGI (reference sequence). CDR3 amino acids: CASSYGGREGYTF. The CDR3 DNA is TGTGCCAGCAGTTACGGCGGCAGGGAAGGCTACACCTTC.

V is TRBV6-5 and J is TRBJ1-6, with 7 nucleotides matching TRBD1. Germline CDR1 and CDR2: MNHEY and SVGAGI. The CDR3 contains 15 residues. Trimming at V came to 7 bases and at J to 6 bases, leaving 9 bases not matched to a gene. CDR3 protein: CASTPTRDSNSPLHF. In nucleotides, the CDR3 is TGTGCCAGCACGCCAACCCGGGACAGTAATTCACCCCTCCACTTT.

The chain has TRBV7-2 and TRBJ2-5, with a tentative D call TRBD2 (5 bases). The CDR3 is 13 residues long. Germline CDR1 and CDR2: SGHTA and FQGNSA. V was shortened by 5 bases and J by 5 bases, with 12 bases between the two germline ends. The CDR3 bases are TGTGCCAGCAGCGTTGGACTCCTTGAGACCCAGTACTTC. Its translation is CASSVGLLETQYF.

The V gene is TRBV28, the J gene TRBJ1-5; possibly TRBD1 for D (6 bases). The V gene's germline CDR1 is MDHEN and CDR2 SYDVKM. The CDR3 sequence is 14 residues long. V was shortened by 6 bases and J by 6 bases, with 15 bases between the two germline ends. CDR3 protein: CASRRGGSAQPQHF. The CDR3 region has the DNA TGTGCCAGCAGAAGGGGGGGATCGGCTCAGCCCCAGCATTTT.

The chain recombines TRBV28 with TRBJ1-5, with D maybe TRBD1 (6 bases). The CDR3 length is 13 residues. V lost 3 bases to trimming and J lost 7 bases, with 10 bases between them. CDR1 and CDR2 from the germline V gene are MDHEN and SYDVKM. CDR3 in amino acids: CASSFSRGQPQHF. CDR3 DNA sequence: TGTGCCAGCAGTTTTAGTAGGGGGCAGCCCCAGCATTTT.

The CDR3 reads CATAGTGGIQPQHF. CDR3 bases: TGTGCCACCGCCGGGACAGGGGGAATTCAGCCCCAGCATTTT. The chain links TRBV15 to TRBJ1-5, with TRBD1 matching over 11 bases. The CDR3 runs 14 residues. Germline CDR1 and CDR2: LNHNV and YYDKDF (reference sequence). Trimming cost V 8 bases and J 6 bases; bases outside gene matches: 6.

The genes are TRBV18 and TRBJ1-4; tentatively, D is TRBD1 (5 bases). The CDR3 is 14 residues long. V lost 3 bases, J lost 7 bases, and 12 bases lay in between. Germline CDR1 is KGHSH and CDR2 is LQKENI. The CDR3 DNA sequence: TGTGCCAGCTCACCGGGGCCCTTTAGTGAAAAACTGTTTTTT. Amino acid sequence: CASSPGPFSEKLFF.

The chain links TRBV7-3 to TRBJ2-4, with D possibly matching TRBD1 (6 bases). Germline V gene sequence: CDR1 SGHTA, CDR2 FQGTGA. Trimming cost V 7 bases and J 2 bases, with 12 bases left between them. This CDR3 spans 14 amino acids. CDR3 nucleotide sequence: TGTGCCAGCATCCGGACAGTCTCCAAAAACATTCAGTACTTC. Residues: CASIRTVSKNIQYF. The complete variable domain, with remaining parts taken from reference TRBV7-3 and TRBJ2-4, reads GAGVSQTPSNKVTEKGKYVELRCDPISGHTALYWYRQSLGQGPEFLIYFQGTGAADDSGLPNDRFFAVRPEGSVSTLKIQRTERGDSAVYLCASIRTVSKNIQYFGAGTRLSVL.

This clone appeared once. The chain couples TRBV5-4 to TRBJ2-1, with 7 bases identical to TRBD1. Per germline, CDR1 SGHNT and CDR2 YYREEE (reference sequence). V was clipped by 10 bases and J by 3 bases; unmatched bases: 10. CDR3 size: 14 residues. Here the CDR3 reads CAGLTGFIYNEQFF. The CDR3 nucleotides are TGTGCCGGTCTGACAGGGTTTATCTACAATGAGCAGTTCTTC.

This chain links TRBV4-3 with TRBJ2-2, with TRBD1 identical over 7 bases. The CDR3 runs 17 residues. Trimming removed 3 bases from V and 6 bases from J; junction bases left unmatched: 13. The germline gives CDR1 LGHNA, CDR2 YSLEER. The CDR3 loop reads CASSQRPGTGVPGELFF. The CDR3 coding sequence is TGCGCCAGCAGCCAGAGGCCGGGAACAGGGGTCCCCGGGGAGCTGTTTTTT.

This clone has more than one count but fewer than ten. V usage is TRBV2 and J usage is TRBJ2-7; TRBD1 matches at 10 bases. The CDR3 has 13 amino acids. Looked up from germline, CDR1 is SNHLY and CDR2 is FYNNEI. V lost 8 bases to trimming and J lost 7 bases; unmatched junction nucleotides: 8. CDR3 nucleotides: TGTGCCAGCCGCCGACAGGGGGCCGGTGAGCAGTACTTC. It is translated as CASRRQGAGEQYF.

The count of this clone is one. The chain carries TRBV29-1 and TRBJ2-1, with D possibly being TRBD2 (5 bases). The CDR3 runs 13 residues. V was cut by 6 bases and J by 4 bases, with 13 bases left in between. CDR1 is SQVTM, CDR2 ANQGSEA, per germline. CDR3 nucleotide sequence: TGCAGCGTAGCGGAGCCTAGTTACAATGAGCAGTTCTTC. Translation: CSVAEPSYNEQFF.